This T cell receptor beta chain was sequenced during a study of OX40 agonist ivuxolimab in advanced cancers. General study results and limits: Relative to CD4+ cells, CD8+ T cells on average had more expanded clones.

TCRdb keeps only in-frame clones here, not all; method: immunoSEQ multiplex PCR. This table has under 80,000 clones, about nine tenths appearing once. This clone occurred a few times. As yet, its antigen is unknown. The CDR3 consists of 16 residues. CDR1 SGHRS and CDR2 YFSETQ come from the germline V gene. The V and J ends lost 3 bases and 0 bases respectively, with 16 bases between them. The clonotype originates from an adult with an advanced solid tumor such as melanoma, head and neck, liver or kidney cancer. This chain joins TRBV5-1 and TRBJ2-7, with TRBD1 as a possible D gene (5 bases). Sequenced material: CD4+ or CD8+ T cells sorted from blood, taken in a trial of the OX40 agonist ivuxolimab. CDR3 amino acids: CASSSPVDSLSYEQYF. The CDR3 bases are TGCGCCAGCAGCTCCCCGGTCGACAGCCTCTCCTACGAGCAGTACTTC. The whole variable domain, filled in from reference TRBV5-1 and TRBJ2-7, reads KAGVTQTPRYLIKTRGQQVTLSCSPISGHRSVSWYQQTPGQGLQFLFEYFSETQRNKGNFPGRFSGRQFSNSRSEMNVSTLELGDSALYLCASSSPVDSLSYEQYFGPGTRLTVT.